The clone carrying this T cell receptor (beta chain) has only one observation. The sample originates from a study of blood T cell repertoires in COVID-19. About the study: COVID-19 samples collected from the United States, Italy and Spain covered acute and convalescent phases.

As handled by the study authors: Amplified reference gene primers provided the basis for estimating nucleated cell counts. Method: immunoSEQ multiplex PCR; TCRdb's copy keeps in-frame clones and lacks some. The D gene and trimming were derived from the DNA, and the V and J assignments and clone size from that table. The sample has approximately 130,000 clones, about four fifths seen once. Germline values: CDR1 MNHEY, CDR2 SVGEGT. V was cut by 1 base and J by 6 bases, with 7 bases left in between. The CDR3 is made up of 13 amino acids. The specimen sequenced was peripheral blood. The V gene is TRBV6-2 or TRBV6-3, the J gene TRBJ1-5; D is ambiguous. This clonotype originated in a man older than 75 with acute or convalescent COVID-19. CDR3: CASSYFLSQPQHF. The DNA of the CDR3 is TGTGCCAGCAGTTACTTTCTAAGTCAGCCCCAGCATTTT.